The 16 T cell receptor beta chains given below trace back to one sample, sequenced in a study of cytomegalovirus exposure and HLA in healthy donors. 60 Vbeta and 13 Jbeta primers were used in PCR. The table came from immunoSEQ multiplex PCR; TCRdb's copy has only in-frame clones and leaves some out. The data hold roughly 120,000 clones, with approximately 70% observed a single time. What was sequenced was PBMCs. These receptors were collected from a man in his thirties or forties in good health and CMV-seropositive.

The chain couples TRBV29-1 to TRBJ2-5; 10 nucleotides line up with TRBD2. The CDR3 has 16 residues. V trimming: 0 bases; J trimming: 5 bases; junction bases outside the gene matches: 9. Germline V CDR1 and CDR2: SQVTM, ANQGSEA. Here the CDR3 DNA reads TGCAGCGTTGAAGACCTCCAGCGGGAGGGTCGGGAGACCCAGTACTTC. It is translated as CSVEDLQREGRETQYF.

The rearrangement joins TRBV27 to TRBJ2-2; D is perhaps TRBD1 (6 bases). CDR1 and CDR2 from the germline V gene are MNHEY and SMNVEV (reference sequence). This CDR3 is built from 15 residues. V was clipped by 0 bases and J by 7 bases, with 12 bases between them. CDR3: CASSLSRTEVGELFF. As DNA, the CDR3 is TGTGCCAGCAGTTTATCGCGGACAGAGGTCGGGGAGCTGTTTTTT.

V gene TRBV6-1 combines with J gene TRBJ1-3; D is unclear. Trimming removed 3 bases at V and 0 bases at J, with 18 bases between. This CDR3 region has 18 residues. Germline values: CDR1 MNHNS, CDR2 SASEGT. CDR3 nucleotide sequence: TGTGCCAGCAGTGAGGCCCTGCGGGCAGGCCGCTCTGGAAACACCATATATTTT. Amino acids: CASSEALRAGRSGNTIYF.

The chain combines TRBV27 with TRBJ2-3; 8 nucleotides agree with TRBD1. The CDR3 contains 14 residues. The junction had 6 bases not matched to a gene; V was cut back by 6 bases and J by 4 bases. Germline CDR1 reads MNHEY; CDR2 reads SMNVEV (reference sequence). DNA of the CDR3: TGTGCCAGCAGACAGGGACAGGTATCAGATACGCAGTATTTT. It encodes CASRQGQVSDTQYF.

The chain is built from TRBV5-1 and TRBJ2-2; 7 positions agree with TRBD2. V lost 3 bases and J lost 3; bases outside the gene matches: 26. From germline, CDR1 is SGHRS and CDR2 YFSETQ. This CDR3 has 22 residues. The CDR3 DNA sequence: TGCGCCAGCAGCTCCCCAAGGCTTTCCTCAGTCGAGGGGAGGGCCCACACCGGGGAGCTGTTTTTT. It yields the protein CASSSPRLSSVEGRAHTGELFF.

V gene TRBV20-1 combines with J gene TRBJ1-2, with 9 positions matching TRBD1. This CDR3 contains 11 residues. The ends lost 5 bases at V and 8 bases at J; junction bases unmatched: 3. The germline CDR1 and CDR2 sequences are DFQATT and SNEGSKA (reference sequence). DNA for the CDR3: TGCAGTGCTTGGGACAGGGAAGGCTACACCTTC. Protein sequence: CSAWDREGYTF.

This sequence joins TRBV10-3 and TRBJ2-5; the match to TRBD2 covers 11 bases. The V segment lost 0 bases and the J segment 5 bases; nucleotides outside the gene matches: 8. Per germline, CDR1 ENHRY and CDR2 SYGVKD. This CDR3 is built from 17 residues. CDR3 amino acids: CAISESLSSGGLETQYF. CDR3 nucleotide sequence: TGTGCCATCAGTGAGTCCCTGTCTAGCGGGGGGTTGGAGACCCAGTACTTC.

The V gene is TRBV19, the J gene TRBJ2-3, with a weak D call TRBD1 (5 bases). Trimming shortened V by 4 bases and J by 0 bases, and 8 bases separated the two germline ends. This CDR3 region has 14 residues. Germline-derived CDR1 and CDR2 are LNHDA and SQIVND (reference sequence). In nucleotides, the CDR3 is TGTGCCAGTAGTACACAGGTTAGCACAGATACGCAGTATTTT. Its translation is CASSTQVSTDTQYF.

This chain joins TRBV29-1 and TRBJ2-2, with TRBD1 matching over 8 bases. The CDR3 covers 13 residues. V lost 3 bases to trimming and J lost 7 bases; unmatched junction nucleotides: 4. Per germline, CDR1 SQVTM and CDR2 ANQGSEA. The CDR3 coding sequence is TGCAGCGTTGAGCAGGGGGCTGTCGGGGAGCTGTTTTTT. This translates into CSVEQGAVGELFF.

The chain recombines TRBV5-1 with TRBJ2-7, with TRBD2 matching over 8 bases. Trimming took 2 bases from V and 0 from J; bases not matched to a gene: 10. This CDR3 contains 17 residues. The germline CDR1 and CDR2 sequences are SGHRS and YFSETQ. The CDR3 region is CASSLDDSGANSYEQYF. The CDR3 bases are TGCGCCAGCAGCTTAGATGATAGCGGGGCGAACTCCTACGAGCAGTACTTC.

The chain couples TRBV5-4 to TRBJ2-7; TRBD1 matches at 9 bases. V dropped 4 bases and J dropped 2; count of bases not matched to a gene: 7. Germline CDR1 and CDR2: SGHNT and YYREEE (reference sequence). The CDR3 contains 15 residues. The CDR3 sequence is CASSPRGQGAYEQYF. The CDR3 nucleotides read TGTGCCAGCAGCCCTCGGGGACAGGGCGCCTACGAGCAGTACTTC.

This clone was seen only once. This chain connects TRBV4-1 to TRBJ2-2, with a tentative D call TRBD1 (5 bases). The V and J ends lost 1 base and 5 bases respectively, with 11 bases between them. The CDR3 contains 15 residues. Looked up from germline, CDR1 is MGHRA and CDR2 is YSYEKL. CDR3 in amino acids: CASSQVPSGTGELFF. The CDR3 coding sequence is TGCGCCAGCAGCCAAGTACCGTCAGGGACCGGGGAGCTGTTTTTT.

The chain joins TRBV2 to TRBJ2-5; the D gene is possibly TRBD2 (6 bases). The V gene lost 5 bases and the J gene lost 2 bases, with 24 bases spanning the gap. The CDR3 has 18 residues. Germline loops: CDR1 SNHLY, CDR2 FYNNEI. The CDR3 loop is CASSILGVGGGIQETQYF. Written as DNA, the CDR3 is TGTGCCAGCAGTATCTTAGGGGTTGGTGGGGGGATACAAGAGACCCAGTACTTC.

This clone was counted between two and nine times. The CDR3 here is CASSPQQGDTIYF. The CDR3 DNA follows: TGTGCCAGCTCACCCCAACAGGGGGACACCATATATTTT. The chain carries TRBV18 and TRBJ1-3; TRBD1 aligns across 8 bases. CDR3 length: 13 amino acids. V shed 3 bases, J shed 8 bases, and the junction held 3 bases outside the gene matches. CDR1 is KGHSH, CDR2 LQKENI, per germline.

J is TRBJ1-6 and V is TRBV5-6; TRBD1 aligns across 7 bases. Losses at the gene ends were 1 base for V and 6 bases for J; bases not matched to a gene: 10. Germline V lookup: CDR1 SGHDT, CDR2 YYEEEE. This CDR3 contains 17 residues. The CDR3 bases are TGTGCCAGCAGCTTGACAAAACAGGGGATAATTAATTCACCCCTCCACTTT. Its translation: CASSLTKQGIINSPLHF. Full variable domain (missing parts from reference TRBV5-6 and TRBJ1-6): DAGVTQSPTHLIKTRGQQVTLRCSPKSGHDTVSWYQQALGQGPQFIFQYYEEEERQRGNFPDRFSGHQFPNYSSELNVNALLLGDSALYLCASSLTKQGIINSPLHFGNGTRLTVT.

The chain has TRBV7-9 and TRBJ2-7, with D perhaps matching TRBD2 (6 bases). Germline loops: CDR1 SEHNR, CDR2 FQNEAQ (reference sequence). The CDR3 spans 15 residues. The CDR3 loop reads CASSRGTSLSYEQYV. In DNA form, the CDR3 reads TGTGCCAGCAGTCGCGGGACCTCGTTATCCTACGAACAGTACGTC.